This entry lists 6 T cell receptor beta chains sequenced from one sample in a study of T cells in Graves' hyperthyroidism and ophthalmopathy. TCR beta CDR3 sequences were amplified from RNA transcripts. Using the HTBI primer set, a first-round RT-PCR was run on the TCR CDR3. TCRdb recomputed calls from the multiplex PCR reads with MiXCR, one row per CDR3 protein. Counted here are 330,000 or so distinct CDR3 sequences, roughly 19% occurring once; the ten biggest clones make up approximately 35%. Sequencing was performed on blood. These TCRs come from a man aged 45-65 years with Graves' ophthalmopathy.

This clonotype was counted at least ten times. The chain carries TRBV27 and TRBJ2-3; no definite D call. The CDR3 runs 15 residues. The germline V gene encodes CDR1 MNHEY and CDR2 SMNVEV (reference sequence). The V and J ends lost 0 bases and 6 bases respectively, with 13 bases between them. The CDR3 DNA follows: TGTGCCAGCAGTTTATCCCCTACGCCCCGTGATACGCAGTATTTT. Translated: CASSLSPTPRDTQYF.

The chain uses TRBV9 and TRBJ1-1, with a tentative D call TRBD1 (5 bases). V was shortened by 5 bases and J by 3 bases, with 14 bases between the two germline ends. This CDR3 spans 14 amino acids. Germline-derived CDR1 and CDR2 are SGDLS and YYNGEE. The CDR3 coding sequence is TGTGCCAGCAGTTTAAGACAGATAGACACTGAAGCTTTCTTT. It encodes CASSLRQIDTEAFF.

This clonotype was detected a few times. The chain recombines TRBV10-3 with TRBJ1-5; D remains ambiguous. The CDR3 is 15 amino acids. In germline, CDR1 is ENHRY, CDR2 SYGVKD. Trimming stripped 6 bases from V and 0 bases from J, with 12 bases between. The DNA for the CDR3 is TGTGCCATCAGCTCGGACGGGAGTAGCAATCAGCCCCAGCATTTT. Amino acids: CAISSDGSSNQPQHF.

The table lists this clonotype with a few counts. The chain is built from TRBV28 and TRBJ2-5; 14 bases are a match to TRBD2. Germline values: CDR1 MDHEN, CDR2 SYDVKM. V lost 5 bases, J lost 4 bases, and 3 bases stayed unmatched. There are 15 residues in the CDR3. CDR3 loop: CASSQGLAGAETQYF. The CDR3 bases are TGTGCCAGCAGTCAGGGACTAGCGGGAGCAGAGACCCAGTACTTC.

The sample holds many counts of this clonotype. The V and J genes are TRBV7-8 and TRBJ2-1, with a weak D call TRBD1 (5 bases). Germline V gives CDR1 SGHVS, CDR2 FQNEAQ. The CDR3 has 14 residues. The ends were cut back, 5 bases at V and 10 bases at J, with 18 bases in the middle. CDR3 sequence: CASSQEVRGYEQFF. The CDR3 nucleotides are TGTGCCAGCAGCCAAGAAGTTAGGGGTTACGAGCAGTTCTTC. The full variable domain, with the rest looked up from reference TRBV7-8 and TRBJ2-1, is GAGVSQSPRYKVAKRGQDVALRCDPISGHVSLFWYQQALGQGPEFLTYFQNEAQLDKSGLPSDRFFAERPEGSVSTLKIQRTQQEDSAVYLCASSQEVRGYEQFFGPGTRLTVL.

This chain connects TRBV7-9 to TRBJ2-7; TRBD2 agrees at 10 bases. The CDR3 is 15 residues long. J was trimmed by 4 bases and V by 4 bases; bases with no gene match: 7. The germline V gene encodes CDR1 SEHNR and CDR2 FQNEAQ (reference sequence). CDR3 coding DNA: TGTGCCAGCAGCTCCCCGGGACTAGCGCAATACGAGCAGTACTTC. Translation gives CASSSPGLAQYEQYF.